This record covers a single T cell receptor beta chain. This clone appeared a single time. Its recognized antigen is unknown. Base-call qualities are not available, and no considerably larger clone is one nucleotide away. One collaborating source in Seattle enrolled patients while the patients were actively infected and followed the patients over time throughout the course of disease. Collaborating institutions collected whole blood in K2EDTA tubes following their own protocols. For TCRbeta analysis, collaborator samples were shipped as frozen whole blood, as isolated PBMCs, or as DNA extracted from either sample type. The germline ends are 12 bases apart after V is trimmed by 1 base and J by 4 bases. CDR1 SGHRS and CDR2 YFSETQ were looked up in the germline V gene. The CDR3 numbers 14 residues from cysteine through phenylalanine. The only DNA kept is the CDR3, 42 bases in frame from the first base.

The immunoSEQ Assay, a bias-controlled multiplex PCR, was used to amplify TCRbeta CDR3 regions from genomic DNA. Concerning the study's data processing: The number of nucleated cells in each sample was estimated from the amplification of reference gene primers within the assay. To quantify the absolute abundance of each unique TCRbeta CDR3 rearrangement, sequence reads were collapsed and filtered. Productive Simpson clonality was computed per sample as the square root of Simpson's diversity index over productive rearrangements. Sourced from immuneACCESS, this table was stored by TCRdb with only in-frame sequences that have V and J called. A share of the clones is absent; for the studies checked, an unresolved V gene accounts for under half, and the remainder has no known explanation. That table gives V, J and clone size, and the DNA gave D and trimming. This sample comprises approximately 150,000 clones, around 86% of them detected only once. The ten largest account for just over 2.5% of the sample.

The entry originates in a study of blood T cell repertoires in COVID-19 (dated by TCRdb to 2020 to 2022). At the level of the whole study: Samples from collaborators originated in the United States, Italy and Spain and spanned both the acute and convalescent phases of COVID-19. Deeply sampled blood TCRbeta repertoires from subjects exposed to, actively infected with, or recovered from COVID-19 were included in the dataset. The repertoires were released in a freely available public database meant as a resource for research on the immune response to SARS-CoV-2. Where HLA class I and class II types were available, the types were taken from metadata supplied by the sample provider, not from assay-based typing. Samples came from the ongoing ImmuneRACE study (first 160 participants) plus 1,254 subjects from 6 global collaborators. Sample metadata almost always included a de-identified subject ID, COVID-19 status, age in years and sex. The prospective study material was composed of cDNA or gDNA derived from T cells, B-cell-depleted T cells, or PBMCs.

Overall study results and their limits: The amount of clinical and demographic metadata varied by source and participant and was provided uncurated.

Recombination joined TRBV5-1 with TRBJ2-7, and the D gene may be TRBD2, 7 bases matching. This sequence was found in a woman of 80 years or more with COVID-19, enrolled during active disease. Material for sequencing was peripheral blood. CDR3 reads: CASSLRGAGYEQYF. The DNA sequence follows: TGCGCCAGCAGCTTGCGGGGGGCGGGATACGAGCAGTACTTC. Outside the CDR3, residues come from the reference TRBV5-1 and TRBJ2-7 proteins, so the full variable domain is: KAGVTQTPRYLIKTRGQQVTLSCSPISGHRSVSWYQQTPGQGLQFLFEYFSETQRNKGNFPGRFSGRQFSNSRSEMNVSTLELGDSALYLCASSLRGAGYEQYFGPGTRLTVT.